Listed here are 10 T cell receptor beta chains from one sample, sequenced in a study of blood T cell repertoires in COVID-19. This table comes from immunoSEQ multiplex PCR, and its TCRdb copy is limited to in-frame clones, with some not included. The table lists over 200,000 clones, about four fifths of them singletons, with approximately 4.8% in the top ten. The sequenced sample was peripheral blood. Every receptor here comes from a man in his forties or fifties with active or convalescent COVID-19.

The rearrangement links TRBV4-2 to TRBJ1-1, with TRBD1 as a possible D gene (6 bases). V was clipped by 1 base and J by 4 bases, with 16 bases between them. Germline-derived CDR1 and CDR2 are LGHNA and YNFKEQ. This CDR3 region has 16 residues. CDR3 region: CASSQVSGGPSTEAFF. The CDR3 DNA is TGTGCCAGCAGCCAAGTATCCGGGGGGCCGAGCACTGAAGCTTTCTTT.

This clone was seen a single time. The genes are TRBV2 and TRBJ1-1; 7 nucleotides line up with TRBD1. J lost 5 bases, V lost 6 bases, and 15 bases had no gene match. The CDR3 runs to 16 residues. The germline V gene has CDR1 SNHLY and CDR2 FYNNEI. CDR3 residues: CASSARRTGVGTEAFF. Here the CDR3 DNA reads TGTGCCAGCAGCGCTCGGAGAACAGGGGTAGGTACTGAAGCTTTCTTT.

The CDR3 region is CASSLAFAGKDGYTF. The CDR3 region has the DNA TGTGCCAGCAGCTTAGCTTTCGCAGGGAAGGATGGCTACACCTTC. The rearrangement links TRBV7-9 to TRBJ1-2; D possibly corresponds to TRBD1 (5 bases). V dropped 0 bases and J dropped 6 bases, with 14 bases sitting between them. The CDR3 totals 15 residues. Germline loops: CDR1 SEHNR, CDR2 FQNEAQ (reference sequence).

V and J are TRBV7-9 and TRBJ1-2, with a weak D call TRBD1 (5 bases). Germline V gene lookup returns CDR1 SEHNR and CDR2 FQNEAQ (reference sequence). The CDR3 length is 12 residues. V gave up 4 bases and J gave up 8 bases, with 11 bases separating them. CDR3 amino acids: CASSSVRGGYTF. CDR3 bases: TGTGCCAGCAGCTCCGTGCGGGGCGGCTACACCTTC.

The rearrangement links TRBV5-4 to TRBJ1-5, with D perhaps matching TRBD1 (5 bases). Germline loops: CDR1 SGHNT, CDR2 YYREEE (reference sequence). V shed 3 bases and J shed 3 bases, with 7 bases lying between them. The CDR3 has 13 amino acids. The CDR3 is CASSSGHNQPQHF. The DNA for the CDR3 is TGTGCCAGCAGCTCCGGACACAATCAGCCCCAGCATTTT.

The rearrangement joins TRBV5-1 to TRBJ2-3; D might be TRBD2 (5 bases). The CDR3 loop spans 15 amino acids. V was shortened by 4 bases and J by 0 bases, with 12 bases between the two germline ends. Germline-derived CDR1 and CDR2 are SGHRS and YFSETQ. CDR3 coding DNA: TGCGCCAGCAGCCCCCAAAGGACTAGCACAGATACGCAGTATTTT. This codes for CASSPQRTSTDTQYF.

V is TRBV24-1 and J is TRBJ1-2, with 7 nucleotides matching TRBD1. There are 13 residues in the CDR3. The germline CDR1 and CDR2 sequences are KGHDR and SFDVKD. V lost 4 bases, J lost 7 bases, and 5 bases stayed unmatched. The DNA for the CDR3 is TGTGCCACCAGTGAGCCACACAGGGGTGGCTACACCTTC. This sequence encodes CATSEPHRGGYTF.

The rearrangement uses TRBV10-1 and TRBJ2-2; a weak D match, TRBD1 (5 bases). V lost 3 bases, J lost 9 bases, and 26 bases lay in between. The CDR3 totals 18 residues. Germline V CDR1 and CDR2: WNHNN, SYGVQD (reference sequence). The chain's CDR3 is CASSDVYLGHLMGRELFF. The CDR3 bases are TGCGCCAGCAGTGATGTCTACTTGGGGCACCTAATGGGCAGGGAGCTGTTTTTT.

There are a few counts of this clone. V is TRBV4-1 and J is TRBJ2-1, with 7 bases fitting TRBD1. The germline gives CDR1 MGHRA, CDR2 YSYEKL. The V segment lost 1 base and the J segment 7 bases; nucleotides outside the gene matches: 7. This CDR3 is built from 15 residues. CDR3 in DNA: TGCGCCAGCAGCCAAGTCCCTGACAGGGCAAATGAGCAGTTCTTC. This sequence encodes CASSQVPDRANEQFF.

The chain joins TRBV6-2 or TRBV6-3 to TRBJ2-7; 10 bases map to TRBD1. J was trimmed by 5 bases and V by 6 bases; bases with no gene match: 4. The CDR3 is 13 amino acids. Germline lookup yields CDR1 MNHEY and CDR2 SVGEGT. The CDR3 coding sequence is TGTGCCAGCAGCAAAGACAGGGGGCACGAGCAGTACTTC. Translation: CASSKDRGHEQYF.